This T cell receptor (beta chain) came from a study of cytomegalovirus exposure and HLA in healthy donors. Overall study results and limits: TCR beta chains numbering some 160 were designated cytomegalovirus-associated. Some segments of the V type, notably TRBV6-2 and TRBV6-3, were excluded as indistinguishable. It was assumed in the presence/absence analyses that sequencing depth was roughly uniform across donors. It emerged from a later analysis that several of the most significant clusters appeared to be linked to common viral pathogens.

The PCR ran on 60 Vbeta and 13 Jbeta primers. This table comes from immunoSEQ multiplex PCR, and its TCRdb copy is limited to in-frame clones, with some not included. This repertoire comprises about 77,000 clones; its ten largest clones make up approximately 15%. Trimming took 0 bases from V and 0 from J, leaving 9 bases between them. CDR1 and CDR2 (germline): SGHTA, FQGNSA. The CDR3 covers 17 residues. To note about this clone: What it recognizes is unknown.

This TCR was sampled from a man in his fifties or sixties in good health and CMV-seropositive. The chain carries TRBV7-2 and TRBJ2-6, with D maybe TRBD2 (7 bases). The sequenced sample was PBMCs. CDR3 DNA sequence: TGTGCCAGCAGCTTAGCGGGGGGGGCCTCTGGGGCCAACGTCCTGACTTTC. Translation gives CASSLAGGASGANVLTF. The full variable domain, completed using reference TRBV7-2 and TRBJ2-6, is GAGVSQSPSNKVTEKGKDVELRCDPISGHTALYWYRQSLGQGLEFLIYFQGNSAPDKSGLPSDRFSAERTGGSVSTLTIQRTQQEDSAVYLCASSLAGGASGANVLTFGAGSRLTVL.